This TCR beta chain originates from a study of T cells in Graves' hyperthyroidism and ophthalmopathy. Study-level findings and limits: Among clonotypes expanded in thyroid above 0.001, most were also found in blood.

As concerns this clonotype: What it binds is not known.

Graves' hyperthyroidism without ophthalmopathy progression within 18 months was termed stable. Orbital computed tomography and thyroid ultrasound, together with serum TRAb and thyroxine and clinical symptoms, were used for diagnoses. The CDR3 is 14 residues long. V lost 6 bases and J lost 5; bases outside the gene matches: 7. Germline assignment: CDR1 ENHRY and CDR2 SYGVKD. The CDR3 regions of TCR beta were amplified from RNA transcripts. The study used the HTBI primer set for a first-round RT-PCR of the TCR CDR3. TCRdb analysed the multiplex PCR reads with MiXCR anew, one entry per CDR3 protein. The table records roughly 30,000 distinct CDR3 sequences, around 40% of them present only once.

The clonotype was recovered from a young woman with Graves' hyperthyroidism. The chain has TRBV10-3 and TRBJ1-2; 9 bases fit TRBD1. Material: blood. The CDR3: CAIRPGQGIYGYTF. In DNA, the CDR3 is TGTGCCATCAGGCCGGGACAGGGAATATATGGCTACACCTTC.